The rows below give T cell receptor beta chains drawn from one sample of a study of somatic mutations in cytotoxic T cells in rheumatoid arthritis. Method: immunoSEQ multiplex PCR; TCRdb's copy keeps in-frame clones and lacks some. The sample shows about 11,000 clones, approximately 70% of them seen only once. What was sequenced was CD8+ T cells sorted from blood. The receptors shown here come from a man aged 55 to 70 in good health. Both conserved end residues are part of each CDR3.

TRBV6-5	TRBJ2-7	13	CASSYSPDNEQYF
TRBV11-2	TRBJ2-7	15	CASSLTSGGTYEQYF
TRBV6-5	TRBJ1-3	14	CASSLSGPGNTIYF
TRBV15	TRBJ2-1	15	CATSIDRGQGNEQFF
TRBV15	TRBJ2-7	14	CATSRAAGSYEQYF
TRBV9	TRBJ2-7	13	CASSVEGGDGQYF
TRBV19	TRBJ1-1	13	CASSRAGWTEAFF
TRBV19	TRBJ2-7	12	CASSGRSYEQYF
TRBV28	TRBJ2-1	12	CASSPGYNEQFF
TRBV27	NA	14	CASSIRTSGYEQYF
TRBV7-2	TRBJ2-7	13	CASSKGGHYEQYF
TRBV18	TRBJ1-1	16	CASSPKGGAGNTEAFF
TRBV4-3	TRBJ2-3	17	CASSQDPGRASTDTQYF
TRBV9	TRBJ1-2	14	CASSVQDRAYGYTF
TRBV10-3	TRBJ2-7	16	CAISDPDREITYEQYF
TRBV29-1	TRBJ2-1	15	CSVGVSSGDYNEQFF
TRBV29-1	TRBJ1-3	13	CSVKGGDATTIYF
TRBV6-1	TRBJ2-5	17	CASSELLGDRVQETQYF
TRBV6-5	TRBJ2-7	13	CASRTGGTYEQYF
TRBV29-1	TRBJ2-2	15	CSVETGQLNTGELFF
TRBV6-4	TRBJ2-1	15	CASSGLAGASNEQFF
TRBV29-1	TRBJ2-1	15	CSVEVTGGPNDEQFF
TRBV27	TRBJ1-2	13	CATSFSPNYGYTF
TRBV4-1	TRBJ2-5	16	CASSQGPPLEGETQYF
TRBV27	TRBJ2-3	17	CASSLSRTSGTTDTQYF
TRBV9	TRBJ2-3	15	CASSVVASSTDTQYF
TRBV5-1	TRBJ2-7	14	CASSLVGPTYEQYF
TRBV21-1	TRBJ2-2	15	CARGPNRANTGELFF
TRBV5-6	TRBJ2-2	13	CASSLLYTGELFF
TRBV9	TRBJ2-7	13	CARYRQGEDEQYF
TRBV9	TRBJ2-1	17	CASSVASYTSGRNEQFF
TRBV28	TRBJ2-7	17	CASSLSAGTLSSYEQYF
TRBV5-6	TRBJ2-3	15	CASTLGGGAGDTQYF
TRBV19	TRBJ2-3	13	CASSIDPGDTQYF
TRBV7-9	TRBJ1-2	15	CASSPRLGSNYGYTF
TRBV9	TRBJ2-2	17	CASSGGGDRGPTGELFF
TRBV9	TRBJ1-2	15	CASSVRGALEGGYTF
TRBV5-4	TRBJ2-7	13	CASSLEGSYEQYF
TRBV27	TRBJ2-2	14	CASSLGQGAGELFF
TRBV4-3	TRBJ2-6	16	CASSQDAVSGANVLTF
TRBV28	TRBJ2-1	19	CASSFTPGTSGSSYNEQFF
TRBV2	TRBJ2-3	15	CASSSYGGSTDTQYF
TRBV7-9	TRBJ2-5	15	CASSDVGGSQETQYF
TRBV5-8	TRBJ1-2	15	CASGGSDRGNYGYTF
TRBV9	TRBJ2-5	13	CASSQWEGETQYF
TRBV7-7	TRBJ2-7	15	CASSLNYGATYEQYF
TRBV28	TRBJ2-5	13	CASSLAGGETQYF
TRBV27	TRBJ2-7	14	CASSFGPGPGEQYF
TRBV19	TRBJ2-7	15	CASSPLAGGLLEQYF
TRBV27	TRBJ2-7	13	CASSPTPSYEQYF
TRBV2	TRBJ2-6	16	CASTARENAGANVLTF
TRBV6-6	TRBJ2-7	13	CASSYRGTGEQYF